Listed here are 16 T cell receptor beta chains from one sample, sequenced in a study of tumor and adjacent non-tumor tissue in lung cancer. Three rounds of nested PCR, following a modified ARM-PCR protocol, produced the TCRbeta library. From the multiplex PCR reads, TCRdb called clonotypes with MiXCR, one entry per CDR3 protein. The table has 85,000 or so distinct CDR3 sequences, 75% to 85% seen once. RNA was extracted from bulk tissue without any cell sorting. The normal lung tissue was taken more than 3 cm from the tumor edge. Specimen: distant non-tumor lung tissue. The receptor source for this set is a woman between 45 and 65 years old with non-small cell lung cancer.

V usage is TRBV5-4 and J usage is TRBJ1-4; D uncertain. Trimming stripped 1 base from V and 10 bases from J, with 17 bases between. This CDR3 comprises 15 residues. Germline lookup yields CDR1 SGHNT and CDR2 YYREEE (reference sequence). The CDR3 sequence is CASSLTVKEEVKLFF. In DNA form, the CDR3 reads TGTGCCAGCAGCTTGACGGTTAAGGAGGAAGTAAAACTGTTTTTT.

About this clonotype itself: Germline is not matched at one junction end, which may reflect a read error. The rearrangement joins TRBV4-1 to TRBJ2-1, with a tentative D call TRBD2 (6 bases). Germline CDR1 MGHRA, CDR2 YSYEKL. This CDR3 has 17 amino acids. As DNA, the CDR3 is TGCGCCAGCGGCCAACCTGGCGGGATTGGCACCTACAATGAGCAGTTCTTC. It is translated as CASGQPGGIGTYNEQFF.

This clonotype has just one count. V gene TRBV12-3 or TRBV12-4 combines with J gene TRBJ2-7, with D perhaps being TRBD1 or TRBD2 (5 bases each). The CDR3 runs to 15 residues. The germline V and J ends were trimmed by 6 bases and 0 bases, with 15 bases remaining between them. CDR3 protein: CASSARDGNSYEQYF. As DNA, the CDR3 is TGTGCCAGCAGCGCCCGGGACGGGAACTCCTACGAGCAGTACTTC.

This clonotype occurred once. This sequence may be a read error, since a much larger clone differs from it by one base. The genes are TRBV15 and TRBJ2-2, with D perhaps TRBD1 or TRBD2 (6 bases each). The CDR3 is 15 amino acids. Germline CDR1 LNHNV, CDR2 YYDKDF (reference sequence). V lost 5 bases, J lost 3 bases, and 13 bases lay in between. CDR3 nucleotides: TGTGCCACCAGCGGGTCAAGGGGGGACACCGGGGAGCTGTTTTTT. It codes for CATSGSRGDTGELFF.

This CDR3 reads CASSADPGETQYF. The CDR3 nucleotides are TGTGCCAGTAGTGCGGACCCGGGAGAGACCCAGTACTTC. The chain has TRBV19 and TRBJ2-5; D is ambiguous. With 5 bases removed from V and 4 bases from J, the gap between germline ends came to 11 bases. The CDR3 is 13 residues long. Germline V gives CDR1 LNHDA, CDR2 SQIVND (reference sequence).

Sample share makes this clonotype medium-sized. The rearrangement uses TRBV6-5 and TRBJ2-2; D not resolved. The germline V gene has CDR1 MNHEY and CDR2 SVGAGI. The V and J ends lost 5 bases and 0 bases respectively, with 13 bases between them. This CDR3 has 16 amino acids. The CDR3 DNA follows: TGTGCCAGCAGTCCCCATAGGACCGCGAACACCGGGGAGCTGTTTTTT. It specifies CASSPHRTANTGELFF.

The rearrangement links TRBV29-1 to TRBJ2-3, with D uncertain. This CDR3 has 11 amino acids. CDR1 is SQVTM, CDR2 ANQGSEA, per germline. CDR3 region: CNAPWGDTQYF. The CDR3 DNA is TGCAACGCCCCTTGGGGAGATACGCAGTATTTT.

The CDR3: CASSLEVVSNEQFF. CDR3 coding DNA: TGTGCGAGTAGCTTAGAGGTGGTCAGTAATGAGCAGTTCTTC. The chain employs TRBV11-2 and TRBJ2-1; D gene unclear. Germline V CDR1 and CDR2: SGHAT, FQNNGV. The CDR3 is 14 residues long.

In regard to this clonotype: Compared with germline, one end of the junction differs, possibly owing to a read error. The gene calls are TRBV4-2 and TRBJ2-1; perhaps D is TRBD1 or TRBD2 (6 bases each). CDR1 is LGHNA and CDR2 is YNFKEQ in the germline V gene. This CDR3 has 16 residues. CDR3 bases: TGTACCAGCACCCAAGGGGGTAGCGGAGACTACAATGAGCGGTTCTTC. Residues: CTSTQGGSGDYNERFF.

The table lists this clonotype with many counts. The CDR3: CASSYSGGGGEKLFF. CDR3 sequence (DNA): TGTGCCAGCAGTTACTCGGGCGGCGGTGGAGAAAAACTGTTTTTT. The gene calls are TRBV6-5 and TRBJ1-4; no clear D. CDR1 MNHEY and CDR2 SVGAGI come from the germline V gene. Trimming cost V 0 bases and J 8 bases, with 13 bases left between them. The CDR3 sequence is 15 residues long.

This clonotype is medium-sized (0.01 to 0.1%). DNA of the CDR3: TGTGCCAGCAGCTTCGGAAGCAATCAGCCCCAGCATTTT. It yields the protein CASSFGSNQPQHF. The chain joins TRBV11-2 to TRBJ1-5; D is unresolved. This CDR3 region has 13 residues. Germline lookup yields CDR1 SGHAT and CDR2 FQNNGV. Trimming cost V 3 bases and J 1 base, with 4 bases left between them. The whole variable domain, remainder taken from reference TRBV11-2 and TRBJ1-5, is EAGVAQSPRYKIIEKRQSVAFWCNPISGHATLYWYQQILGQGPKLLIQFQNNGVVDDSQLPKDRFSAERLKGVDSTLKIQPAKLEDSAVYLCASSFGSNQPQHFGDGTRLSIL.

Concerning this clonotype: Here the CDR3 omits its conserved ending phenylalanine or tryptophan, so a read error is the likely source. V and J are TRBV11-2 and TRBJ2-1; D assignment may be TRBD1 or TRBD2 (5 bases each). The CDR3 spans 16 residues. Germline loops: CDR1 SGHAT, CDR2 FQNNGV. In nucleotides, the CDR3 is TGTGCCAGCAGCTTCGTGCAGGGACCTCCCCACAATGAACAGTTCTCC. Its translation: CASSFVQGPPHNEQFS.

With respect to this clonotype: A clone one base away is much larger, so this may be a read error. This chain joins TRBV30 and TRBJ2-3; 8 bases match TRBD2. The CDR3 contains 16 residues. With 3 bases clipped from V and 4 bases from J, the junction kept 12 bases outside the gene matches. From germline, CDR1 is GTSNPN and CDR2 SVGIG (reference sequence). The DNA of the CDR3 is TGTGCCTGGAGCGGAATCCCAGCGGGAGTTGCAGATACGCAGTATTTT. Translating it yields CAWSGIPAGVADTQYF. Full variable domain (remainder filled in from reference TRBV30 and TRBJ2-3): SQTIHQWPATLVQPVGSPLSLECTVEGTSNPNLYWYRQAAGRGLQLLFYSVGIGQISSEVPQNLSASRPQDRQFILSSKKLLLSDSGFYLCAWSGIPAGVADTQYFGPGTRLTVL.

About this clonotype: It is likely a read error, because the conserved phenylalanine at the end of the CDR3 is missing. This sequence joins TRBV29-1 and TRBJ2-7; TRBD2 agrees at 7 bases. Trimming took 8 bases from V and 2 from J; bases not matched to a gene: 12. The CDR3 spans 14 residues. The germline gives CDR1 SQVTM, CDR2 ANQGSEA. CDR3 sequence (DNA): TGCAGCCTTAAATCCCCCGGGAGGACCTACGAGCAGTACTCC. This encodes CSLKSPGRTYEQYS.

About this clonotype itself: The junction departs from germline at one end; a sequencing error may be responsible. The V call is TRBV28, the J call TRBJ2-1; 10 nucleotides match TRBD1. Germline V gives CDR1 MDHEN, CDR2 SYDVKM. The CDR3 covers 14 residues. The DNA of the CDR3 is TGTGCCAGCGTCGACAGGGGGCATCGCAATGAGCGGTTCTTC. Its translation: CASVDRGHRNERFF.

J is TRBJ1-4 and V is TRBV12-3 or TRBV12-4, with D perhaps matching TRBD1 (5 bases). The CDR3 consists of 15 residues. Trimming shortened V by 5 bases and J by 7 bases, and 17 bases separated the two germline ends. The CDR3 region has the DNA TGTGCCAGCAGTGTTACTAAGGACGGGGGTGAAAAACTGTTTTTT. Translating it yields CASSVTKDGGEKLFF.